The clone carrying this T cell receptor beta chain was detected only a few times. Its antigen is unidentified. There are 16 residues in the CDR3. CDR1 and CDR2 (germline): SQVTM, ANQGSEA. The V and J ends lost 1 base and 2 bases, in that order; junction bases with no gene match: 8. This sample is drawn from a study of beta chain features in type 1 diabetes. Findings and caveats of the study: Naive, central memory and regulatory TCRB repertoires appeared more similar among patients than healthy donors. HLA influence on TCRB rearrangement stayed unresolved here. Moderate but significant shortening of TCRB CDR3s was recorded in all four CD4+ subsets from Type 1 diabetes patients.

Since all of the isolated RNA was reverse transcribed, expressed TCRB transcripts were what got sequenced. Assay used: immunoSEQ multiplex PCR; TCRdb lists only in-frame clones, some missing. There are 150,000 to 170,000 clones in the sample; roughly 8.1% occur only once, and less than 0.85% lies in the top ten. The sequence was obtained from a man in his late teens or twenties in good health. Sequences were obtained from central memory CD4+ T cells from blood. The chain has TRBV29-1 and TRBJ2-7, with TRBD2 matching over 10 bases. The CDR3 region has the DNA TGCAGCGTTGAAGTGTCGACTAGCGGGTCTACCTACGAGCAGTACTTC. Translating gives CSVEVSTSGSTYEQYF.